This T cell receptor beta chain was obtained from a study of blood T cells in healthy people across ages. Through a sample-barcoded 5' primer and a J-beta primer mix, a second PCR was run for about 6 to 11 cycles. TCRdb itself ran the 5' RACE reads through MiXCR, one entry per CDR3 protein. Of roughly 700,000 distinct CDR3 sequences in the sample, 49% are singletons; the top ten hold 25% to 35%. The CDR3 sequence is 15 residues long. Unmatched junction bases numbered 13, after V lost 6 bases and J lost 6 bases. The germline CDR1 and CDR2 sequences are SNHLY and FYNNEI. The sequence came from a woman aged 60-75 years in good health. Sequences were obtained from blood. The chain recombines TRBV2 with TRBJ2-7, with 8 bases identical to TRBD1. The CDR3 DNA sequence: TGTGCCAGCAGGTCATCGGACAGGGCAGGGATCGAGCAGTACTTC. Its protein is CASRSSDRAGIEQYF.